The T cell receptor beta chain described here comes from a study of T cell responses to AZD1222 COVID-19 vaccine. CDR1 LGHNT and CDR2 FRNRAP come from the germline V gene. V trimming: 2 bases; J trimming: 3 bases; junction bases outside the gene matches: 4. This CDR3 region has 16 residues. This table comes from immunoSEQ multiplex PCR, and its TCRdb copy is limited to in-frame clones, with some not included. The table records 120,000 to 150,000 clones, about 90% of them present only once. The sequencing here drew on peripheral blood, taken 28 days after the second AZD1222 dose. This TCR came from an adult who received the AZD1222 COVID-19 vaccine. This chain connects TRBV12-5 to TRBJ2-2, with 9 bases fitting TRBD1. This CDR3 reads CASGLPGDRDTGELFF. For the CDR3, the DNA is TGTGCTAGTGGTTTGCCCGGGGACAGGGACACCGGGGAGCTGTTTTTT.